This TCR beta chain was captured in a study of blood T cell repertoires in COVID-19. About the research overall: Sites in the United States, Italy and Spain provided acute and convalescent COVID-19 samples. From T cells, B-cell-depleted T cells, or PBMCs came the material, which was cDNA or gDNA.

Authors' processing steps: Counts of nucleated cells, estimated from reference gene primer amplification, were obtained. Using immunoSEQ multiplex PCR, the repertoire was profiled, and TCRdb retains in-frame clones only, with some absent. Clonal size and the V and J genes are those of that table, whereas D and trimming came from the DNA. Of 200,000 to 300,000 clones in the sample, around 83% were seen once. This TCR was recovered from a woman aged 55-75 years with active or convalescent COVID-19. Sequencing used peripheral blood.

This chain's CDR3 is CASSDPGTGGLDTQYF. Here the CDR3 DNA reads TGTGCCAGCAGTGACCCGGGGACAGGGGGTTTGGATACGCAGTATTTT. The V and J genes are TRBV6-1 and TRBJ2-3; 11 positions agree with TRBD1. The CDR3 spans 16 residues. Germline values: CDR1 MNHNS, CDR2 SASEGT. J was trimmed by 6 bases and V by 3 bases; bases with no gene match: 8.